One and the same sample provided the 32 T cell receptor beta chains below, sequenced in a study of cytomegalovirus exposure and HLA in healthy donors. The PCR was carried out with 60 Vbeta primers and 13 Jbeta primers. Libraries were prepared by immunoSEQ multiplex PCR; TCRdb keeps only in-frame clonotypes and omits some of them. The sample has about 140,000 clones; approximately 80% are singletons. What was sequenced was PBMCs. The receptor source for this set is a man younger than 40 in good health and CMV-seropositive.

The rearrangement uses TRBV25-1 and TRBJ1-1; maybe TRBD1 (5 bases). The germline V gene encodes CDR1 MGHDK and CDR2 SYGVNS. This CDR3 is built from 13 residues. Trimming cost V 6 bases and J 5 bases, with 13 bases left between them. CDR3 protein: CASSPAGGTEAFF. The DNA of the CDR3 is TGTGCCAGCAGCCCTGCCGGGGGGACTGAAGCTTTCTTT.

The chain carries TRBV28 and TRBJ1-6, with D possibly matching TRBD1 (5 bases). Trimming removed 5 bases at V and 14 bases at J, with 19 bases between. Germline V CDR1 and CDR2: MDHEN, SYDVKM. This CDR3 spans 14 amino acids. CDR3 residues: CASSPQQGRLALHF. The CDR3 DNA is TGTGCCAGCAGTCCTCAGCAGGGAAGGCTAGCCCTCCACTTT.

The chain employs TRBV6-5 and TRBJ1-3; 8 bases are shared with TRBD1. This CDR3 is 16 amino acids long. The ends lost 2 bases at V and 6 bases at J; junction bases unmatched: 9. Germline CDR1 MNHEY, CDR2 SVGAGI. The CDR3 is CASSYRIGQGANTIYF. DNA of the CDR3: TGTGCCAGCAGTTACCGAATAGGACAGGGTGCAAACACCATATATTTT.

This chain uses TRBV28 with TRBJ2-1; 8 bases line up with TRBD1. Germline CDR1 reads MDHEN; CDR2 reads SYDVKM. The CDR3 length is 16 residues. J gave up 5 bases and V 3 bases, and 9 bases lay outside the gene matches. The CDR3 is CASSFFQGAGHNEQFF. In DNA form, the CDR3 reads TGTGCCAGCAGTTTCTTTCAGGGGGCTGGGCACAATGAGCAGTTCTTC.

This clone was recorded once. This chain uses TRBV2 with TRBJ1-2, with 8 nucleotides matching TRBD1. This CDR3 has 13 amino acids. The germline V gene has CDR1 SNHLY and CDR2 FYNNEI. After removal of 8 bases from V and 6 bases from J, the junction contained 8 bases not matched to a gene. Here the CDR3 reads CASHRTGKDGYTF. CDR3 nucleotides: TGTGCCAGCCATAGGACAGGGAAAGATGGCTACACCTTC.

The rearrangement uses TRBV11-2 and TRBJ2-1; D call uncertain. The CDR3 contains 12 residues. Germline CDR1 reads SGHAT; CDR2 reads FQNNGV. The V end lost 5 bases, the J end lost 4 bases, and 6 bases lay between the germline ends. CDR3 sequence reads: CASSQEYNEQFF. The CDR3 DNA is TGTGCCAGCAGCCAAGAGTACAATGAGCAGTTCTTC. Full variable domain (missing parts from reference TRBV11-2 and TRBJ2-1): EAGVAQSPRYKIIEKRQSVAFWCNPISGHATLYWYQQILGQGPKLLIQFQNNGVVDDSQLPKDRFSAERLKGVDSTLKIQPAKLEDSAVYLCASSQEYNEQFFGPGTRLTVL.

The chain is built from TRBV11-2 and TRBJ1-3; D possibly corresponds to TRBD1 (6 bases). The V gene lost 5 bases and the J gene lost 0 bases, with 17 bases spanning the gap. Per the germline V gene, CDR1 is SGHAT and CDR2 is FQNNGV. This CDR3 has 17 amino acids. The CDR3 DNA sequence: TGTGCCAGCAGCCGCAAGGACAGCGCCTACTCTGGAAACACCATATATTTT. Its translation: CASSRKDSAYSGNTIYF.

The sample holds a few counts of this clone. V is TRBV7-7 and J is TRBJ1-1; no definite D call. Germline CDR1 SSHAT, CDR2 FNYEAQ (reference sequence). Trimming pared 5 bases from V and 0 bases from J, leaving 7 bases between. The length of the CDR3 is 13 residues. The DNA for the CDR3 is TGTGCCAGCAGCCAACAGTTGAACACTGAAGCTTTCTTT. This translates into CASSQQLNTEAFF.

The chain joins TRBV11-3 to TRBJ2-3; D is unresolved. With 4 bases removed from V and 8 bases from J, the gap between germline ends came to 13 bases. Germline V gives CDR1 SGHNT, CDR2 YENEEA. The length of the CDR3 is 13 residues. CDR3 region: CASSSPPPVTQYF. DNA for the CDR3: TGTGCCAGCAGCTCCCCTCCCCCAGTTACGCAGTATTTT.

Here the CDR3 reads CASSVLQGDNSPLHF. The CDR3, as DNA: TGTGCCAGCAGCGTATTACAGGGAGATAATTCACCCCTCCACTTT. This rearrangement joins TRBV9 to TRBJ1-6, with TRBD1 as a possible D gene (6 bases). The CDR3 covers 15 residues. CDR1 is SGDLS and CDR2 is YYNGEE in the germline V gene. Between the trimmed V and J ends, which lost 1 base and 5 bases, there was a span of 10 bases.

This CDR3 is CASSFGTSGRRKGETQYF. In DNA form, the CDR3 reads TGTGCCAGCAGCTTCGGGACTAGCGGGAGGCGAAAGGGAGAGACCCAGTACTTC. The chain couples TRBV13 to TRBJ2-5; 15 nucleotides agree with TRBD2. The ends lost 3 bases at V and 4 bases at J; junction bases unmatched: 9. This CDR3 region has 18 residues. Per the germline V gene, CDR1 is PRHDT and CDR2 is FYEKMQ (reference sequence).

This chain joins TRBV6-5 and TRBJ2-2; no clear D gene. V was pared by 0 bases and J by 3 bases, with 5 bases between. CDR3 length: 14 residues. Germline V CDR1 and CDR2: MNHEY, SVGAGI. CDR3 sequence: CASSYSRDTGELFF. DNA of the CDR3: TGTGCCAGCAGTTACTCGAGAGACACCGGGGAGCTGTTTTTT.

The V and J genes are TRBV15 and TRBJ2-2, with a weak D call TRBD2 (6 bases). V lost 7 bases and J 7 bases, leaving 16 bases between the germline ends. The CDR3 is 14 residues long. Germline V gene sequence: CDR1 LNHNV, CDR2 YYDKDF (reference sequence). Written as DNA, the CDR3 is TGTGCCACCAAAATTGGAGGGCCGGGCGGGGAGCTGTTTTTT. It yields the protein CATKIGGPGGELFF.

V gene TRBV2 combines with J gene TRBJ2-5; D may be TRBD2 (6 bases). The germline CDR1 and CDR2 sequences are SNHLY and FYNNEI. The CDR3 is 14 residues long. Trimming took 6 bases from V and 5 from J, leaving 16 bases between them. The CDR3 is CASSPGLPGETQYF. The CDR3 DNA follows: TGTGCCAGCAGCCCGGGACTCCCGGGGGAGACCCAGTACTTC.

The CDR3 reads CASSSGTNYNEQFF. CDR3 bases: TGCGCCAGCAGCTCCGGGACAAACTACAATGAGCAGTTCTTC. The gene calls are TRBV5-1 and TRBJ2-1; possible D gene TRBD1, 6 bases. V was shortened by 3 bases and J by 3 bases, with 10 bases between the two germline ends. The CDR3 is made up of 14 amino acids. Germline assignment: CDR1 SGHRS and CDR2 YFSETQ.

This clone appeared once. The chain joins TRBV2 to TRBJ2-1; 7 bases map to TRBD2. The V gene's germline CDR1 is SNHLY and CDR2 FYNNEI. This CDR3 has 14 amino acids. V was clipped by 1 base and J by 8 bases; unmatched bases: 5. The CDR3 loop reads CASSEVGGSDEQFF. The CDR3 DNA follows: TGTGCCAGCAGTGAAGTGGGCGGGAGCGATGAGCAGTTCTTC.

Concerning this clone itself: Other DNA sequences of this sample code for an identical CDR3. The chain joins TRBV7-3 to TRBJ2-2, with 8 bases aligning to TRBD2. CDR1 is SGHTA, CDR2 FQGTGA, per germline. The CDR3 runs to 16 residues. Trimming removed 2 bases from V and 6 bases from J; junction bases left unmatched: 8. CDR3 amino acids: CASSLPPGGTPGELFF. CDR3 bases: TGTGCCAGCAGCTTACCCCCGGGAGGGACGCCCGGGGAGCTGTTTTTT.

V usage is TRBV19 and J usage is TRBJ1-5; 7 bases agree with TRBD1. Per germline, CDR1 LNHDA and CDR2 SQIVND (reference sequence). Losses at the gene ends were 4 bases for V and 0 bases for J; bases not matched to a gene: 6. This CDR3 has 16 residues. The CDR3, as DNA: TGTGCCAGTAGTAAAAAGGGACAGAATAGCAATCAGCCCCAGCATTTT. It is translated as CASSKKGQNSNQPQHF.

This sequence joins TRBV2 and TRBJ2-5; 8 bases agree with TRBD1. Germline trimming cut 5 bases from V and 2 bases from J; bases unmatched to any gene: 4. CDR1 and CDR2 from the germline V gene are SNHLY and FYNNEI. The CDR3 loop spans 14 amino acids. The CDR3 protein is CASSQGAGQETQYF. Here the CDR3 DNA reads TGTGCCAGCAGTCAGGGGGCCGGGCAAGAGACCCAGTACTTC.

This clone has a single count. The V and J genes are TRBV28 and TRBJ2-7; 13 positions agree with TRBD2. V lost 6 bases, J lost 4 bases, and 6 bases stayed unmatched. CDR3 length: 15 residues. Germline V lookup: CDR1 MDHEN, CDR2 SYDVKM. CDR3 coding DNA: TGTGCCAGCAGACCGGGACTAGCGGGGAATTACGAGCAGTACTTC. Its protein is CASRPGLAGNYEQYF. Variable domain in full (rest from reference TRBV28 and TRBJ2-7): DVKVTQSSRYLVKRTGEKVFLECVQDMDHENMFWYRQDPGLGLRLIYFSYDVKMKEKGDIPEGYSVSREKKERFSLILESASTNQTSMYLCASRPGLAGNYEQYFGPGTRLTVT.

In nucleotides, the CDR3 is TGTGCCAGCAGCTTGGGTGGAGGGGCGTCTGGCTACACCTTC. Its translation: CASSLGGGASGYTF. The V and J genes are TRBV5-6 and TRBJ1-2, with TRBD1 as a possible D gene (5 bases). The CDR3 is made up of 14 amino acids. V lost 0 bases, J lost 7 bases, and 13 bases lay in between. CDR1 SGHDT and CDR2 YYEEEE come from the germline V gene.

The V gene is TRBV6-5, the J gene TRBJ1-6; 7 bases agree with TRBD1. V was pared by 6 bases and J by 10 bases, with 12 bases of the junction left unmatched. Germline CDR1 MNHEY, CDR2 SVGAGI. The length of the CDR3 is 15 residues. The CDR3 DNA follows: TGTGCCAGCAGCGAAACGACAGGGTCTTACTCACCCCTCCACTTT. It is translated as CASSETTGSYSPLHF.

V is TRBV11-2 and J is TRBJ1-6; weak D call: TRBD1 (5 bases). Germline V gene data show CDR1 as SGHAT and CDR2 as FQNNGV. V was clipped by 4 bases and J by 7 bases, with 20 bases between them. The CDR3 extends over 17 amino acids. The DNA for the CDR3 is TGTGCCAGCAGCTCGGGGCCCGCGGGGCACCCCAATTCACCCCTCCACTTT. Protein product: CASSSGPAGHPNSPLHF.

This clone has a handful of counts. The J gene is TRBJ1-1, the V gene TRBV6-5, with 9 bases lining up with TRBD1. With 2 bases clipped from V and 3 bases from J, the junction kept 4 bases outside the gene matches. CDR1 and CDR2 (germline): MNHEY, SVGAGI. CDR3 length: 15 residues. The CDR3 coding sequence is TGTGCCAGCAGTTACGGAGACAGGGGGGACACTGAAGCTTTCTTT. This translates into CASSYGDRGDTEAFF.

A single count supports this clone. The chain is built from TRBV28 and TRBJ2-3; TRBD1 agrees at 7 bases. The CDR3 loop spans 15 amino acids. V shed 6 bases and J 1 base; nucleotides not matched to a gene: 7. Germline CDR1 reads MDHEN; CDR2 reads SYDVKM. The CDR3 sequence is CASSRAGGGTDTQYF. The CDR3 DNA reads as TGTGCCAGCAGCCGAGCAGGGGGTGGCACAGATACGCAGTATTTT.

V gene TRBV6-5 combines with J gene TRBJ1-6; D perhaps matches TRBD1 (6 bases). Germline CDR1 reads MNHEY; CDR2 reads SVGAGI. This CDR3 contains 14 residues. Trimming took off 6 bases at V and 10 bases at J, with 16 bases between the two ends. The CDR3 DNA reads as TGTGCCAGCAGCCGAACCCAACAGGGCTCACCCCTCCACTTT. It codes for CASSRTQQGSPLHF.

As for this clone: Other DNA sequences in the same sample also yield this CDR3. DNA for the CDR3: TGTGCCAGCAGTTACCCAGGGGGCACTGAAGCTTTCTTT. It is translated as CASSYPGGTEAFF. The chain carries TRBV6-5 and TRBJ1-1, with 7 positions matching TRBD1. J was trimmed by 4 bases and V by 2 bases; bases with no gene match: 1. CDR3 length: 13 amino acids. Germline V CDR1 and CDR2: MNHEY, SVGAGI.

The rearrangement links TRBV18 to TRBJ2-5, with no clear D. Germline CDR1 and CDR2: KGHSH and LQKENI. This CDR3 has 12 amino acids. Trimming cost V 10 bases and J 4 bases, with 13 bases left between them. Here the CDR3 DNA reads TGTGCCACCGCTGGTAGTCGAGAGACCCAGTACTTC. It yields the protein CATAGSRETQYF.

This chain links TRBV6-4 with TRBJ2-2; D possibly corresponds to TRBD1 (5 bases). The V and J ends lost 8 bases and 1 base respectively, with 8 bases between them. The CDR3 spans 13 residues. Germline values: CDR1 MRHNA, CDR2 SNTAGT. The CDR3 nucleotides read TGTGCCAGCTCCCAGGGGAACACCGGGGAGCTGTTTTTT. As protein: CASSQGNTGELFF.

The genes are TRBV2 and TRBJ1-3, with D unresolved. Germline V gene lookup returns CDR1 SNHLY and CDR2 FYNNEI. The CDR3 extends over 17 amino acids. V lost 0 bases and J 0 bases, leaving 12 bases between the germline ends. Here the CDR3 reads CASSEALGYLSGNTIYF. The CDR3 nucleotides are TGTGCCAGCAGTGAAGCGCTCGGTTACCTCTCTGGAAACACCATATATTTT.

This clone was seen once. The J gene is TRBJ2-3, the V gene TRBV6-6, with D maybe TRBD1 (6 bases). Germline V gives CDR1 MNHNY, CDR2 SVGAGI (reference sequence). The CDR3 covers 15 residues. The germline V and J ends were trimmed by 2 bases and 0 bases, with 9 bases remaining between them. The CDR3 bases are TGTGCCAGCAGTTACGCCAGGGGAAGCACAGATACGCAGTATTTT. Its protein product is CASSYARGSTDTQYF.

The chain carries TRBV7-8 and TRBJ2-1, with 8 bases that match TRBD2. The CDR3 extends over 17 amino acids. Germline trimming cut 5 bases from V and 7 bases from J; bases unmatched to any gene: 16. CDR1 and CDR2 (germline): SGHVS, FQNEAQ. Here the CDR3 DNA reads TGTGCCAGCAGCCCCCAACCCCCAGCGGGGGCGTTGAATGAGCAGTTCTTC. Encoded protein: CASSPQPPAGALNEQFF. The complete variable domain, with remaining parts taken from reference TRBV7-8 and TRBJ2-1, reads GAGVSQSPRYKVAKRGQDVALRCDPISGHVSLFWYQQALGQGPEFLTYFQNEAQLDKSGLPSDRFFAERPEGSVSTLKIQRTQQEDSAVYLCASSPQPPAGALNEQFFGPGTRLTVL.